The text below deals with one T cell receptor (beta chain). The antigen is not known. The CDR3 covers 11 residues. Germline CDR1 is SQVTM and CDR2 is ANQGSEA. Trimming removed 4 bases from V and 7 bases from J, with 5 bases in between. The data stem from a study of CD8 T cells in ankylosing spondylitis. TCR beta libraries were made by quantitative 5'-RACE with molecular barcodes. MiXCR, run by TCRdb on the 5' RACE reads, gives a single entry per CDR3 protein. The sample has around 450,000 distinct CDR3 sequences, more than 25% seen once. The study's findings and limits: Reportedly, disease-linked clones are significantly enriched in ankylosing spondylitis patients' matched synovial fluid. Some motif variants were previously reported in reactive arthritis synovial fluid and blood. Ankylosing spondylitis blood appeared to be characterized by a TCR beta motif of under 10 highly homologous variants. CD8+ by phenotype, disease-linked clones were relatively rare in peripheral blood.

V gene TRBV29-1 combines with J gene TRBJ1-6; no reliable D call. This sequence was found in a male donor with ankylosing spondylitis. What was sequenced was blood, either unsorted or a sorted T cell fraction (not recorded which). The CDR3 sequence is CSVGENSPLHF. The CDR3 DNA reads TGCAGCGTTGGGGAGAATTCACCCCTCCACTTT.